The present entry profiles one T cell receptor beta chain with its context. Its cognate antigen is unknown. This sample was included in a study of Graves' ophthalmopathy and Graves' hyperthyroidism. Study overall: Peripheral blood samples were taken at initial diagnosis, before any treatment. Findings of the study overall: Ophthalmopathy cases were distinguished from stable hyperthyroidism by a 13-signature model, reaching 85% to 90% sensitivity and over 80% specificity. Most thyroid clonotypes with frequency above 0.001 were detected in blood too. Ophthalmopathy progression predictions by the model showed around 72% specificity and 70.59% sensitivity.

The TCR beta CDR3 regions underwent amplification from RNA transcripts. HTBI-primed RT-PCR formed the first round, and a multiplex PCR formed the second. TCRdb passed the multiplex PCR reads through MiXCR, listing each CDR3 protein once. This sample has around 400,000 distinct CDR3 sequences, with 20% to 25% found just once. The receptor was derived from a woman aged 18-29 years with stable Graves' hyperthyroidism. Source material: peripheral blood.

The CDR3 reads CASGAGGQETQYF. CDR3 DNA: TGCGCCAGTGGAGCGGGGGGGCAGGAGACCCAGTACTTC. This chain connects TRBV4-1 to TRBJ2-5; 10 nucleotides match TRBD2. V lost 9 bases to trimming and J lost 5 bases; unmatched junction nucleotides: 6. Germline assignment: CDR1 MGHRA and CDR2 YSYEKL. The CDR3 sequence is 13 residues long.